These 24 T cell receptor beta chains originate from one sample sequenced in a study of T cells in Graves' hyperthyroidism and ophthalmopathy. TCR beta CDR3 sequences were amplified from RNA transcripts. The HTBI primer set served for first-round RT-PCR of the TCR CDR3. MiXCR, run by TCRdb on the multiplex PCR reads, gives a single entry per CDR3 protein. The sample records a few hundred thousand distinct CDR3 sequences, 46% being singletons. Sequencing used peripheral blood or thyroid tissue (not recorded which). The receptors were gathered from a woman aged 18-29 years with Graves' hyperthyroidism.

A few counts support this clonotype. V and J are TRBV10-2 and TRBJ2-1; the D is unclear. CDR1 and CDR2 (germline): WSHSY, SAAADI. There are 14 residues in the CDR3. V shed 1 base and J shed 8 bases, with 12 bases lying between them. CDR3 sequence: CASSEWTPIDEQFF. In nucleotides, the CDR3 is TGCGCCAGCAGTGAGTGGACGCCCATCGATGAGCAGTTCTTC.

This clonotype came up many times. The V and J genes are TRBV5-6 and TRBJ1-4; possibly TRBD1 for D (6 bases). The germline V and J ends were trimmed by 2 bases and 7 bases, with 6 bases remaining between them. Germline CDR1 SGHDT, CDR2 YYEEEE. There are 12 residues in the CDR3. This CDR3 is CASSFRGEKLFF. The CDR3 bases are TGTGCCAGCAGCTTCAGGGGTGAAAAACTGTTTTTT.

This chain connects TRBV5-1 to TRBJ2-3; D is possibly TRBD1 (5 bases). The CDR3 is 16 amino acids. V was shortened by 0 bases and J by 2 bases, with 13 bases between the two germline ends. Germline assignment: CDR1 SGHRS and CDR2 YFSETQ. CDR3 nucleotide sequence: TGCGCCAGCAGCTTGGCTTCCAGGGCAGCCACAGATACGCAGTATTTT. Protein product: CASSLASRAATDTQYF.

In this sample, this clonotype turned up a few times. This rearrangement joins TRBV18 to TRBJ2-5; D uncertain. V shed 1 base and J shed 3 bases, with 6 bases lying between them. The CDR3 extends over 13 amino acids. Germline CDR1 KGHSH, CDR2 LQKENI. This CDR3 reads CASSPRIKETQYF. The DNA for the CDR3 is TGTGCCAGCTCACCACGGATTAAAGAGACCCAGTACTTC.

V usage is TRBV29-1 and J usage is TRBJ2-7; 10 nucleotides match TRBD2. Germline V gene data show CDR1 as SQVTM and CDR2 as ANQGSEA. The trim removed 5 bases at V and 7 bases at J, leaving 14 bases unmatched. The CDR3 length is 15 residues. The chain's CDR3 is CSVSLLAGTRNEQYF. CDR3 bases: TGCAGCGTTTCGTTACTAGCGGGAACCAGGAATGAGCAGTACTTC.

This clonotype was found many times. The chain combines TRBV20-1 with TRBJ1-2, with D maybe TRBD1 (6 bases). Looked up from germline, CDR1 is DFQATT and CDR2 is SNEGSKA (reference sequence). CDR3 length: 13 amino acids. The V end lost 5 bases, the J end lost 7 bases, and 17 bases lay between the germline ends. CDR3 in amino acids: CSAGGGRGGGYTF. The CDR3 coding sequence is TGCAGTGCTGGGGGGGGCAGGGGAGGTGGCTACACCTTC.

There are many counts of this clonotype. The V and J genes are TRBV12-3 or TRBV12-4 and TRBJ1-4; 10 bases are a match to TRBD1. The CDR3 covers 13 residues. Trimming at V came to 8 bases and at J to 7 bases, leaving 4 bases not matched to a gene. Written as DNA, the CDR3 is TGTGCCAGCTGGGACAGGGGATCTGAAAAACTGTTTTTT. It is translated as CASWDRGSEKLFF.

The rearrangement uses TRBV6-5 and TRBJ2-7; D remains ambiguous. Germline CDR1 MNHEY, CDR2 SVGAGI. The CDR3 loop spans 13 amino acids. Deletions cut 7 bases from V and 5 bases from J, with 15 bases between. CDR3 sequence reads: CASNEPPPHEQYF. In nucleotides, the CDR3 is TGTGCCAGCAACGAACCCCCCCCCCACGAGCAGTACTTC.

The rearrangement joins TRBV24-1 to TRBJ2-5; D unclear. V lost 3 bases, J lost 0 bases, and 4 bases lay in between. The CDR3 runs 13 residues. Germline V CDR1 and CDR2: KGHDR, SFDVKD. CDR3 amino acids: CATSDPDQETQYF. CDR3 DNA: TGTGCCACCAGTGATCCGGACCAAGAGACCCAGTACTTC.

The chain combines TRBV3-1 with TRBJ2-5, with D perhaps matching TRBD1 (5 bases). CDR3 length equals 14 residues. Trimming took 1 base from V and 5 from J, leaving 11 bases between them. Germline loops: CDR1 LGHDT, CDR2 YNNKEL (reference sequence). Here the CDR3 reads CASSQGGSPETQYF. The CDR3 DNA follows: TGTGCCAGCAGCCAAGGGGGCTCCCCGGAGACCCAGTACTTC.

At least ten counts were recorded for this clonotype. This chain links TRBV11-3 with TRBJ1-3; D uncertain. The CDR3 covers 17 residues. From germline, CDR1 is SGHNT and CDR2 YENEEA. Trimming stripped 0 bases from V and 0 bases from J, with 12 bases between. The CDR3 loop reads CASSLDPGLSSGNTIYF. The DNA of the CDR3 is TGTGCCAGCAGCTTAGATCCAGGCCTGAGCTCTGGAAACACCATATATTTT.

This chain joins TRBV4-1 and TRBJ2-5, with D possibly TRBD2 on 6 matching bases. The CDR3 consists of 16 residues. Deletions cut 2 bases from V and 6 bases from J, with 19 bases between. Per germline, CDR1 MGHRA and CDR2 YSYEKL. The CDR3 loop reads CASSQPGELAMKTQYF. The CDR3 DNA follows: TGCGCCAGCAGCCAACCTGGGGAACTAGCCATGAAGACCCAGTACTTC.

The rearrangement joins TRBV19 to TRBJ2-5; the D gene is possibly TRBD1 (6 bases). The CDR3 is 13 amino acids. V lost 5 bases and J 4 bases, leaving 11 bases between the germline ends. CDR1 is LNHDA, CDR2 SQIVND, per germline (reference sequence). The CDR3 nucleotides read TGTGCCAGTAGTGATCAGGGGAGAGAGACCCAGTACTTC. It codes for CASSDQGRETQYF.

This clonotype has more than one count but fewer than ten. V usage is TRBV20-1 and J usage is TRBJ2-2, with 14 bases matching TRBD2. V was pared by 0 bases and J by 3 bases, with 12 bases of the junction left unmatched. Germline values: CDR1 DFQATT, CDR2 SNEGSKA (reference sequence). CDR3 length equals 20 residues. In nucleotides, the CDR3 is TGCAGTGCTAGAGATCTGGGGGGACTAGCGGGAGCGCACGACACCGGGGAGCTGTTTTTT. It translates to CSARDLGGLAGAHDTGELFF.

The gene calls are TRBV10-3 and TRBJ2-7; 12 bases fit TRBD1. Trimming at V came to 6 bases and at J to 4 bases, leaving 1 base not matched to a gene. Germline lookup yields CDR1 ENHRY and CDR2 SYGVKD. The CDR3 sequence is 13 residues long. The CDR3 here is CAIRGQGAYEQYF. Here the CDR3 DNA reads TGTGCCATCAGGGGACAGGGGGCGTACGAGCAGTACTTC.

This chain uses TRBV20-1 with TRBJ1-1; D not resolved. In germline, CDR1 is DFQATT, CDR2 SNEGSKA (reference sequence). This CDR3 is 12 amino acids long. Between the trimmed V and J ends, which lost 6 bases and 7 bases, there was a span of 15 bases. The CDR3 bases are TGCAGTGCGTGGGAACTAGCCGTTGAAGCTTTCTTT. Protein sequence: CSAWELAVEAFF.

This clonotype was recorded many times. The gene calls are TRBV6-4 and TRBJ2-7, with a possible D match to TRBD1 (5 bases). Germline V gene data show CDR1 as MRHNA and CDR2 as SNTAGT. This CDR3 region has 12 residues. V gave up 6 bases and J gave up 7 bases, with 13 bases separating them. For the CDR3, the DNA is TGTGCCAGCAGGGGGCTAGTGTGGGAGCAGTACTTC. Its protein is CASRGLVWEQYF.

In its sample, this clonotype was seen many times. The chain has TRBV11-3 and TRBJ2-2, with TRBD1 matching 10 bases. The V gene's germline CDR1 is SGHNT and CDR2 YENEEA. The CDR3 is made up of 14 amino acids. V lost 6 bases and J lost 5; bases outside the gene matches: 3. The CDR3 loop reads CASRSGQGTGELFF. In DNA, the CDR3 is TGTGCCAGCAGGTCGGGACAGGGGACCGGGGAGCTGTTTTTT.

In its sample, this clonotype was seen a few times. A much larger clonotype is one base distant, so this may be a read error. This likely comes from a read error, as the CDR3 has no conserved phenylalanine or tryptophan at its end. The chain has TRBV29-1 and TRBJ1-2; TRBD1 matches at 7 bases. V gave up 1 base and J gave up 7 bases; unmatched junction bases: 6. This CDR3 is built from 13 residues. Germline CDR1 SQVTM, CDR2 ANQGSEA. The CDR3 spells CSVEGGGASGYTL. The DNA for the CDR3 is TGCAGCGTTGAAGGAGGGGGCGCCAGTGGCTACACCCTC.

The chain has TRBV20-1 and TRBJ2-7; TRBD1 matches 10 bases. J was trimmed by 4 bases and V by 8 bases; bases with no gene match: 5. Per germline, CDR1 DFQATT and CDR2 SNEGSKA (reference sequence). The CDR3 covers 12 residues. In DNA, the CDR3 is TGCAGTTGGCAGGGACAGGGGTACGAGCAGTACTTC. Its protein is CSWQGQGYEQYF.

The V call is TRBV19, the J call TRBJ2-7; TRBD2 is a possible D gene (6 bases). Germline V lookup: CDR1 LNHDA, CDR2 SQIVND (reference sequence). The CDR3 covers 13 residues. Trimming removed 3 bases at V and 6 bases at J, with 12 bases between. In DNA form, the CDR3 reads TGTGCCAGTAGTATCAGTTCCGGGAGCGAGCAGTACTTC. Its protein product is CASSISSGSEQYF.

This clonotype was detected many times. CDR3 coding DNA: TGTGCCAGTAGTAAGACTAGCAATCAGCCCCAGCATTTT. Protein product: CASSKTSNQPQHF. V gene TRBV19 combines with J gene TRBJ1-5; D is uncertain. This CDR3 contains 13 residues. V gave up 4 bases and J gave up 0 bases, with 4 bases separating them. Germline V lookup: CDR1 LNHDA, CDR2 SQIVND (reference sequence).

This clonotype was counted many times. This sequence joins TRBV20-1 and TRBJ2-7, with D perhaps TRBD2 (6 bases). V was clipped by 1 base and J by 4 bases, with 11 bases between them. The CDR3 covers 13 residues. Germline lookup yields CDR1 DFQATT and CDR2 SNEGSKA (reference sequence). The CDR3 protein is CSARGGVAYEQYF. CDR3 nucleotide sequence: TGCAGTGCTAGAGGGGGGGTTGCATACGAGCAGTACTTC.

The CDR3 sequence: CSAGDRENTEAFF. As DNA, the CDR3 is TGCAGCGCCGGTGACAGGGAGAACACTGAAGCTTTCTTT. V is TRBV29-1 and J is TRBJ1-1; the match to TRBD1 covers 7 bases. The trim removed 7 bases at V and 1 base at J, leaving 6 bases unmatched. The CDR3 runs to 13 residues. Per the germline V gene, CDR1 is SQVTM and CDR2 is ANQGSEA.